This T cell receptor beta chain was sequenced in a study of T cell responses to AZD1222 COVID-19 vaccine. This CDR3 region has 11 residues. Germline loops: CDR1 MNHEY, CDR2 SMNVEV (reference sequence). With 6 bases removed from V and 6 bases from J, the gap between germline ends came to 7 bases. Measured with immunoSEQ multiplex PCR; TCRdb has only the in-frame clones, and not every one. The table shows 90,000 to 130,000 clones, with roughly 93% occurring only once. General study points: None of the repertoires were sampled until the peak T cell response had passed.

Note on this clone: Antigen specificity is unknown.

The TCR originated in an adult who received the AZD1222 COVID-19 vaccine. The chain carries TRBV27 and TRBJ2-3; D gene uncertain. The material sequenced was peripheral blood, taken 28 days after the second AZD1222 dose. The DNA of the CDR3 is TGTGCCAGCAGCCCGGTGGATACGCAGTATTTT. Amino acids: CASSPVDTQYF.